The 25 T cell receptor beta chains below come from one sample, sequenced in a study of blood T cells in healthy people across ages. A sample-barcoded 5' primer and a J-beta primer mix were used in a second PCR of roughly 7 to 11 cycles. Each CDR3 protein is one row after TCRdb ran MiXCR on the 5' RACE reads. This sample yields around 700,000 distinct CDR3 sequences, of which 25% are seen a single time; 9.4% belongs to the top ten. The data also belong to a second study, concerning T cells of mothers and their children.

The specimen sequenced was blood. The receptor source for this set is a boy aged 5-17 years in good health.

The gene calls are TRBV6-6 and TRBJ2-5; 7 positions agree with TRBD1. Gene TRBJ2-7 matches the end of the DNA better, so the J call may be wrong. CDR1 is MNHNY and CDR2 is SVGAGI in the germline V gene (reference sequence). The CDR3 is made up of 16 amino acids. The CDR3 region is CASSYSGQSYSYEQYF. The CDR3 bases are TGTGCCAGCAGTTACTCGGGACAGTCCTACTCCTACGAGCAGTACTTC.

This clonotype appeared many times. This rearrangement joins TRBV7-9 to TRBJ2-7; TRBD2 agrees at 12 bases. Germline loops: CDR1 SEHNR, CDR2 FQNEAQ (reference sequence). J was trimmed by 2 bases and V by 6 bases; bases with no gene match: 5. This CDR3 comprises 15 residues. This chain's CDR3 is CASSSGLAGTYEQYF. The DNA for the CDR3 is TGTGCCAGCAGTTCCGGACTAGCGGGAACCTACGAGCAGTACTTC.

Only a few counts were recorded for this clonotype. V is TRBV5-1 and J is TRBJ2-5, with D perhaps being TRBD1 or TRBD2 (6 bases each). Germline V gene data show CDR1 as SGHRS and CDR2 as YFSETQ. CDR3 length equals 16 residues. Trimming took off 4 bases at V and 5 bases at J, with 21 bases between the two ends. For the CDR3, the DNA is TGCGCCAGCAGCCCGGCGAAGGGGGGCCAGCGTGAGACCCAGTACTTC. This sequence encodes CASSPAKGGQRETQYF.

This clonotype came up a few times. The chain employs TRBV5-1 and TRBJ2-7, with D maybe TRBD1 (6 bases). From germline, CDR1 is SGHRS and CDR2 YFSETQ. This CDR3 has 15 residues. Trimming stripped 1 base from V and 2 bases from J, with 13 bases between. The CDR3 loop reads CASSLNRGSPYEQYF. The CDR3 DNA reads TGCGCCAGCAGCTTGAATAGGGGGAGTCCCTACGAGCAGTACTTC.

This clonotype has a handful of counts. The chain combines TRBV2 with TRBJ2-7, with 8 bases aligning to TRBD1. In germline, CDR1 is SNHLY, CDR2 FYNNEI. This CDR3 region has 13 residues. V was clipped by 4 bases and J by 4 bases; unmatched bases: 3. The CDR3 protein is CASSVNRGYEQYF. In nucleotides, the CDR3 is TGTGCCAGCAGTGTAAACAGGGGGTACGAGCAGTACTTC.

The genes are TRBV20-1 and TRBJ2-5; perhaps TRBD2 as D (5 bases). Germline assignment: CDR1 DFQATT and CDR2 SNEGSKA (reference sequence). Trimming stripped 7 bases from V and 1 base from J, with 13 bases between. The CDR3 is made up of 13 amino acids. The CDR3 reads CSVLVGSQETQYF. DNA for the CDR3: TGCAGTGTATTAGTGGGGAGCCAAGAGACCCAGTACTTC.

The chain uses TRBV20-1 and TRBJ2-3; D uncertain. V lost 7 bases to trimming and J lost 2 bases, with 13 bases between them. The germline V gene encodes CDR1 DFQATT and CDR2 SNEGSKA (reference sequence). CDR3 length: 13 amino acids. The CDR3 nucleotides read TGCAGTGAAAGACGGAGAATCACAGATACGCAGTATTTT. As protein: CSERRRITDTQYF.

This clonotype was seen a few times. The V call is TRBV28, the J call TRBJ1-2, with a possible D match to TRBD1 (5 bases). The CDR3 runs to 16 residues. The germline V gene encodes CDR1 MDHEN and CDR2 SYDVKM. Trimming cost V 2 bases and J 3 bases, with 16 bases left between them. CDR3 coding DNA: TGTGCCAGCAGTTTAATTAGGGGACCCCACCACTATGGCTACACCTTC. This sequence encodes CASSLIRGPHHYGYTF.

The V call is TRBV24-1, the J call TRBJ2-5, with 8 nucleotides matching TRBD1. V was pared by 0 bases and J by 5 bases, with 4 bases of the junction left unmatched. This CDR3 region has 15 residues. CDR1 and CDR2 from the germline V gene are KGHDR and SFDVKD. The CDR3 DNA reads TGTGCCACCAGTGATTTGCGACAGGGGACGGAGACCCAGTACTTC. Translating gives CATSDLRQGTETQYF.

This clonotype was counted between two and nine times. The chain carries TRBV5-1 and TRBJ1-1; tentative D call: TRBD1 (5 bases). In germline, CDR1 is SGHRS, CDR2 YFSETQ. The CDR3 contains 14 residues. Trimming took off 0 bases at V and 7 bases at J, with 13 bases between the two ends. CDR3 amino acids: CASSLVMGTIEAFF. The CDR3 DNA sequence: TGCGCCAGCAGCTTGGTGATGGGGACGATTGAAGCTTTCTTT. Complete variable domain (other parts from reference TRBV5-1 and TRBJ1-1): KAGVTQTPRYLIKTRGQQVTLSCSPISGHRSVSWYQQTPGQGLQFLFEYFSETQRNKGNFPGRFSGRQFSNSRSEMNVSTLELGDSALYLCASSLVMGTIEAFFGQGTRLTVV.

A few counts support this clonotype. The chain links TRBV7-6 to TRBJ2-7; TRBD2 agrees at 13 bases. The germline V gene has CDR1 SGHVS and CDR2 FNYEAQ. The V and J ends lost 4 bases and 4 bases, in that order; junction bases with no gene match: 7. The CDR3 runs 16 residues. CDR3 sequence (DNA): TGTGCCAGCAGCTCCGGGACTAGCGGGGAGACGTACGAGCAGTACTTC. Translated: CASSSGTSGETYEQYF.

The V call is TRBV7-2, the J call TRBJ2-7, with unresolved D. Germline V gives CDR1 SGHTA, CDR2 FQGNSA. CDR3 size: 15 residues. The V gene lost 3 bases and the J gene lost 0 bases, with 12 bases spanning the gap. For the CDR3, the DNA is TGTGCCAGCAGCTTCGGCTACCGGGCCTCCTACGAGCAGTACTTC. Its protein is CASSFGYRASYEQYF.

The V gene is TRBV18, the J gene TRBJ1-4; 8 bases are a match to TRBD1. With V trimmed by 3 bases and J by 7 bases, 7 bases remained unmatched. The CDR3 consists of 15 residues. Looked up from germline, CDR1 is KGHSH and CDR2 is LQKENI. CDR3 sequence reads: CASSPLGQEIEKLFF. As DNA, the CDR3 is TGTGCCAGCTCACCCTTGGGACAGGAGATTGAAAAACTGTTTTTT.

This clonotype showed up just once. The chain couples TRBV20-1 to TRBJ2-5, with D unclear. Trimming removed 3 bases at V and 5 bases at J, with 13 bases between. The germline gives CDR1 DFQATT, CDR2 SNEGSKA (reference sequence). The CDR3 sequence is 13 residues long. The DNA of the CDR3 is TGCAGTGCTAGTGATTCACCGTCTGAGACCCAGTACTTC. Protein: CSASDSPSETQYF.

CDR3: CASDAANGYTF. As DNA, the CDR3 is TGTGCCAGCGATGCAGCAAATGGCTACACCTTC. The V gene is TRBV7-2, the J gene TRBJ1-2; D is ambiguous. The CDR3 covers 11 residues. Between the trimmed V and J ends, which lost 8 bases and 6 bases, there was a span of 10 bases. Per the germline V gene, CDR1 is SGHTA and CDR2 is FQGNSA.

The rearrangement uses TRBV10-3 and TRBJ1-1; unclear D gene. The CDR3 has 11 amino acids. CDR1 is ENHRY and CDR2 is SYGVKD in the germline V gene. V was cut by 0 bases and J by 7 bases, with 3 bases left in between. CDR3 in DNA: TGTGCCATCAGTGAGTCCTATGAAGCTTTCTTT. Its translation: CAISESYEAFF.

V gene TRBV7-8 combines with J gene TRBJ2-7, with D perhaps matching TRBD1 or TRBD2 (5 bases each). Germline CDR1 reads SGHVS; CDR2 reads FQNEAQ. The V end was cut by 0 bases, the J end by 6 bases, with 12 bases between. This CDR3 has 14 residues. The CDR3 loop is CASSLAGTPGEQYF. CDR3 DNA: TGTGCCAGCAGCTTAGCGGGGACCCCGGGCGAGCAGTACTTC.

The chain couples TRBV29-1 to TRBJ2-1; 12 nucleotides agree with TRBD2. Germline-derived CDR1 and CDR2 are SQVTM and ANQGSEA. Germline trimming cut 7 bases from V and 4 bases from J; bases unmatched to any gene: 5. This CDR3 has 14 amino acids. The CDR3 is CSAQTSGGYNEQFF. CDR3 in DNA: TGCAGCGCCCAGACTAGCGGGGGTTACAATGAGCAGTTCTTC.

The CDR3 is CASSTRATRRLETQYF. CDR3 nucleotides: TGTGCCAGCAGTACCAGGGCCACAAGGCGTTTGGAGACCCAGTACTTC. The V and J genes are TRBV28 and TRBJ2-5; weak D call: TRBD1 (5 bases). This CDR3 region has 16 residues. Germline V lookup: CDR1 MDHEN, CDR2 SYDVKM. Between the trimmed V and J ends, which lost 5 bases and 5 bases, there was a span of 21 bases. Drawing the rest from reference TRBV28 and TRBJ2-5, the complete variable domain is DVKVTQSSRYLVKRTGEKVFLECVQDMDHENMFWYRQDPGLGLRLIYFSYDVKMKEKGDIPEGYSVSREKKERFSLILESASTNQTSMYLCASSTRATRRLETQYFGPGTRLLVL.

The chain has TRBV3-1 and TRBJ2-3; perhaps D is TRBD1 or TRBD2 (6 bases each). The length of the CDR3 is 14 residues. CDR1 and CDR2 from the germline V gene are LGHDT and YNNKEL (reference sequence). V was cut by 0 bases and J by 6 bases, with 10 bases left in between. The CDR3 DNA sequence: TGTGCCAGCAGCCAAGATCCGGGGGCGGATACGCAGTATTTT. This gives the protein CASSQDPGADTQYF.

The rearrangement uses TRBV20-1 and TRBJ2-5; 11 bases match TRBD2. The CDR3 is 17 residues long. The trim removed 6 bases at V and 4 bases at J, leaving 16 bases unmatched. Germline CDR1 is DFQATT and CDR2 is SNEGSKA (reference sequence). The CDR3 is CSADAWGSGGAGETQYF. Here the CDR3 DNA reads TGCAGTGCCGACGCGTGGGGTAGCGGGGGGGCAGGAGAGACCCAGTACTTC.

The chain employs TRBV9 and TRBJ1-2; 8 bases line up with TRBD1. The CDR3 spans 16 residues. J was trimmed by 3 bases and V by 3 bases; bases with no gene match: 10. CDR1 is SGDLS, CDR2 YYNGEE, per germline. The CDR3: CASSARRTGWDYGYTF. The CDR3 nucleotides read TGTGCCAGCAGCGCCCGACGGACAGGGTGGGACTATGGCTACACCTTC.

Of note for this clonotype: This is likely a read error, given that the CDR3 carries no conserved phenylalanine or tryptophan at its end. The chain carries TRBV3-1 and TRBJ2-3; the D call may be TRBD1 or TRBD2 (6 bases each). CDR1 is LGHDT and CDR2 is YNNKEL in the germline V gene (reference sequence). The ends were cut back, 4 bases at V and 11 bases at J, with 16 bases in the middle. The CDR3 sequence is 13 residues long. CDR3 nucleotide sequence: TGTGCCAGCAGCCCCCGAGGGGGGTACGGGCAGTATCTT. It is translated as CASSPRGGYGQYL.

This chain uses TRBV29-1 with TRBJ2-7; D not certain. The CDR3 spans 12 residues. Germline V lookup: CDR1 SQVTM, CDR2 ANQGSEA. Trimming removed 6 bases from V and 7 bases from J, with 16 bases in between. DNA of the CDR3: TGCAGCGTGGTAGTTGGAACGGGTGAGCAGTACTTC. It encodes CSVVVGTGEQYF.

The V and J genes are TRBV14 and TRBJ2-1, with TRBD2 matching over 7 bases. Per the germline V gene, CDR1 is SGHDN and CDR2 is FVKESK. V lost 2 bases, J lost 10 bases, and 5 bases stayed unmatched. This CDR3 has 13 residues. DNA for the CDR3: TGTGCCAGCAGCCAATTGGCTAGCGGAGAGCAGTTCTTC. Protein product: CASSQLASGEQFF.